These 25 T cell receptor beta chains originate from one sample sequenced in a study of T cell responses to AZD1222 COVID-19 vaccine. The method was immunoSEQ multiplex PCR; TCRdb's version includes in-frame clones alone and lacks a portion of them. The sample gives around 87,000 clones, 85% to 90% of which show up once; roughly 10% is in the top ten. Sequences were derived from peripheral blood, sampled on day 0 of AZD1222 vaccination. The origin of the receptors is an adult in good health.

This chain joins TRBV27 and TRBJ1-1; D is undetermined. CDR1 and CDR2 (germline): MNHEY, SMNVEV (reference sequence). The CDR3 is 14 amino acids. The ends were cut back, 5 bases at V and 1 base at J, with 11 bases in the middle. The CDR3 nucleotides are TGTGCCAGCAGTACCTCAAGGCGGAACACTGAAGCTTTCTTT. Its translation: CASSTSRRNTEAFF.

The J gene is TRBJ1-5, the V gene TRBV6-4, with a possible D match to TRBD1 (6 bases). The V and J ends lost 1 base and 3 bases respectively, with 13 bases between them. This CDR3 spans 16 amino acids. Germline V gene sequence: CDR1 MRHNA, CDR2 SNTAGT. As DNA, the CDR3 is TGTGCCAGCAGTGACTGGGCAGGGGCGCACAATCAGCCCCAGCATTTT. Amino acids: CASSDWAGAHNQPQHF.

This chain uses TRBV29-1 with TRBJ2-3; the match to TRBD1 covers 10 bases. V lost 1 base, J lost 1 base, and 5 bases stayed unmatched. The CDR3 totals 16 residues. The germline V gene has CDR1 SQVTM and CDR2 ANQGSEA. Here the CDR3 reads CSVEGAGTGGTDTQYF. The CDR3 DNA is TGCAGCGTTGAAGGGGCCGGGACAGGGGGCACAGATACGCAGTATTTT.

The rearrangement uses TRBV3-1 (or the pseudogene TRBV3-2) and TRBJ1-5; D gene ambiguous. V lost 3 bases to trimming and J lost 6 bases, with 9 bases between them. CDR1 and CDR2 (germline): LGHDT, YNNKEL (reference sequence). The length of the CDR3 is 13 residues. The CDR3 protein is CASSQRASQPQHF. CDR3 coding DNA: TGTGCCAGCAGCCAGAGGGCGTCTCAGCCCCAGCATTTT.

The chain has TRBV20-1 and TRBJ1-2; D not certain. CDR3 size: 11 residues. From germline, CDR1 is DFQATT and CDR2 SNEGSKA (reference sequence). The ends were cut back, 5 bases at V and 6 bases at J, with 10 bases in the middle. CDR3 nucleotide sequence: TGCAGTGCTGGAAGGGATAATGGCTACACCTTC. Protein: CSAGRDNGYTF.

This chain joins TRBV19 and TRBJ2-1; possibly TRBD2 for D (6 bases). This CDR3 has 16 amino acids. Germline V lookup: CDR1 LNHDA, CDR2 SQIVND (reference sequence). The V end lost 6 bases, the J end lost 6 bases, and 21 bases lay between the germline ends. The CDR3 DNA is TGTGCCAGTAGCTACCGACGGGGGTCGTACCGCAATGAGCAGTTCTTC. Its translation: CASSYRRGSYRNEQFF.

The rearrangement links TRBV18 to TRBJ2-7; D might be TRBD2 (5 bases). CDR3 length: 18 amino acids. The germline V gene has CDR1 KGHSH and CDR2 LQKENI. V was pared by 0 bases and J by 0 bases, with 18 bases between. CDR3 sequence reads: CASSPPEVSSWSSYEQYF. The CDR3 DNA reads as TGTGCCAGCTCACCACCGGAGGTTTCAAGCTGGAGCTCCTACGAGCAGTACTTC.

This clone has a single count. The chain has TRBV4-1 and TRBJ2-7; TRBD1 agrees at 9 bases. The J segment lost 0 bases and the V segment lost 3 bases, leaving 9 bases of the junction unmatched. The CDR3 runs to 17 residues. Germline assignment: CDR1 MGHRA and CDR2 YSYEKL. CDR3 sequence reads: CASSQYPGTGSSYEQYF. CDR3 nucleotides: TGCGCCAGCAGCCAGTACCCCGGGACAGGGAGCTCCTACGAGCAGTACTTC.

The V call is TRBV10-2, the J call TRBJ1-1; D is unclear. V was shortened by 6 bases and J by 5 bases, with 4 bases between the two germline ends. The CDR3 has 10 amino acids. The germline gives CDR1 WSHSY, CDR2 SAAADI. CDR3 DNA sequence: TGCGCCAGCAGCGGGACTGAAGCTTTCTTT. This gives the protein CASSGTEAFF.

The CDR3 protein is CAWDPGLDTYEQYF. CDR3 nucleotide sequence: TGTGCCTGGGACCCGGGACTAGACACGTACGAGCAGTACTTC. The rearrangement uses TRBV30 and TRBJ2-7; 8 nucleotides agree with TRBD2. J was trimmed by 4 bases and V by 5 bases; bases with no gene match: 10. The germline V gene has CDR1 GTSNPN and CDR2 SVGIG (reference sequence). This CDR3 contains 14 residues.

The chain is built from TRBV19 and TRBJ2-1, with 12 nucleotides matching TRBD2. Germline loops: CDR1 LNHDA, CDR2 SQIVND (reference sequence). V dropped 7 bases and J dropped 5; count of bases not matched to a gene: 3. The CDR3 loop spans 14 amino acids. This CDR3 reads CASTSGRANNEQFF. In nucleotides, the CDR3 is TGTGCCAGTACTAGCGGGAGGGCCAACAATGAGCAGTTCTTC.

V is TRBV7-2 and J is TRBJ2-3, with TRBD2 matching over 9 bases. Trimming at V came to 3 bases and at J to 3 bases, leaving 10 bases not matched to a gene. Germline V gives CDR1 SGHTA, CDR2 FQGNSA. The CDR3 consists of 17 residues. The DNA of the CDR3 is TGTGCCAGCAGCTTGGGCGGGGTAAGCGGGAGGACAGATACGCAGTATTTT. Amino acid sequence: CASSLGGVSGRTDTQYF. Supplemented by reference TRBV7-2 and TRBJ2-3, the full variable domain reads GAGVSQSPSNKVTEKGKDVELRCDPISGHTALYWYRQSLGQGLEFLIYFQGNSAPDKSGLPSDRFSAERTGGSVSTLTIQRTQQEDSAVYLCASSLGGVSGRTDTQYFGPGTRLTVL.

The chain carries TRBV19 and TRBJ2-6, with 8 bases identical to TRBD1. The CDR3 sequence is 16 residues long. V dropped 3 bases and J dropped 8; count of bases not matched to a gene: 9. CDR1 is LNHDA, CDR2 SQIVND, per germline (reference sequence). The CDR3 spells CASSMQGQVPTNVLTF. The CDR3 bases are TGTGCCAGTAGTATGCAGGGACAGGTACCGACCAACGTCCTGACTTTC.

This clone was seen just once. V usage is TRBV27 and J usage is TRBJ2-1; 7 nucleotides line up with TRBD1. CDR3 length equals 14 residues. V was pared by 5 bases and J by 4 bases, with 5 bases of the junction left unmatched. Germline V gives CDR1 MNHEY, CDR2 SMNVEV (reference sequence). CDR3 nucleotides: TGTGCCAGCAGTCAACCAGGGGGTTACAATGAGCAGTTCTTC. It encodes CASSQPGGYNEQFF.

This chain joins TRBV24-1 and TRBJ1-5; TRBD1 is a possible D gene (5 bases). The CDR3 is 16 residues long. The V end lost 3 bases, the J end lost 5 bases, and 16 bases lay between the germline ends. Germline CDR1 is KGHDR and CDR2 is SFDVKD. CDR3 protein: CATSDRRGEWDQPQHF. CDR3 nucleotides: TGTGCCACCAGTGATCGCCGGGGGGAGTGGGATCAGCCCCAGCATTTT.

The chain is built from TRBV24-1 and TRBJ2-5; a weak D match, TRBD1 (5 bases). V was pared by 4 bases and J by 5 bases, with 10 bases between. The CDR3 has 13 amino acids. Germline CDR1 is KGHDR and CDR2 is SFDVKD. The CDR3 sequence: CATSDPGKETQYF. CDR3 nucleotide sequence: TGTGCCACCAGTGACCCAGGGAAGGAGACCCAGTACTTC.

V usage is TRBV5-1 and J usage is TRBJ2-7; 7 nucleotides agree with TRBD1. The CDR3 is made up of 15 amino acids. Unmatched junction bases numbered 17, after V lost 7 bases and J lost 7 bases. Germline CDR1 is SGHRS and CDR2 is YFSETQ. CDR3 nucleotides: TGCGCCAGCCAAACTGGGGGCAGGGGGACGGAAGAGCAGTACTTC. Its protein product is CASQTGGRGTEEQYF.

This chain links TRBV5-1 with TRBJ2-7, with a weak D call TRBD2 (6 bases). From germline, CDR1 is SGHRS and CDR2 YFSETQ. The length of the CDR3 is 19 residues. V was shortened by 0 bases and J by 0 bases, with 22 bases between the two germline ends. The CDR3 is CASSLAPSVSSSPSYEQYF. The CDR3 DNA follows: TGCGCCAGCAGCTTGGCGCCTAGCGTGTCTTCCTCCCCCTCCTACGAGCAGTACTTC.

This clone is medium-sized by share. The V call is TRBV4-1, the J call TRBJ2-7, with 7 bases lining up with TRBD1. Trimming removed 1 base from V and 5 bases from J; junction bases left unmatched: 8. There are 15 residues in the CDR3. Looked up from germline, CDR1 is MGHRA and CDR2 is YSYEKL. The CDR3 here is CASSQAGTVIDEQYF. In nucleotides, the CDR3 is TGCGCCAGCAGCCAAGCCGGGACAGTGATAGACGAGCAGTACTTC.

The CDR3 is CASIPTSRRSPLNTEAFF. As DNA, the CDR3 is TGTGCCAGTATCCCAACATCTAGGCGATCCCCTTTGAACACTGAAGCTTTCTTT. The rearrangement joins TRBV19 to TRBJ1-1; D uncertain. The V end was cut by 7 bases, the J end by 0 bases, with 24 bases between. The CDR3 totals 18 residues. Germline lookup yields CDR1 LNHDA and CDR2 SQIVND (reference sequence).

The rearrangement joins TRBV6-5 to TRBJ1-1, with 7 bases matching TRBD1. The CDR3 runs to 15 residues. V gave up 7 bases and J gave up 0 bases; unmatched junction bases: 8. Germline assignment: CDR1 MNHEY and CDR2 SVGAGI. DNA of the CDR3: TGTGCCAGCACCCTCCACAGGGGATTGAACACTGAAGCTTTCTTT. As protein: CASTLHRGLNTEAFF.

This clone was recorded only once. The genes are TRBV5-1 and TRBJ1-1; 8 bases line up with TRBD1. V gave up 5 bases and J gave up 4 bases; unmatched junction bases: 7. The germline CDR1 and CDR2 sequences are SGHRS and YFSETQ. The CDR3 sequence is 14 residues long. CDR3 residues: CASSGQGAGTEAFF. DNA for the CDR3: TGCGCCAGCAGTGGGCAGGGGGCAGGCACTGAAGCTTTCTTT. The whole variable domain, filled in from reference TRBV5-1 and TRBJ1-1, reads KAGVTQTPRYLIKTRGQQVTLSCSPISGHRSVSWYQQTPGQGLQFLFEYFSETQRNKGNFPGRFSGRQFSNSRSEMNVSTLELGDSALYLCASSGQGAGTEAFFGQGTRLTVV.

V is TRBV25-1 and J is TRBJ1-2, with a possible D match to TRBD1 (5 bases). The CDR3 sequence is 15 residues long. CDR1 and CDR2 from the germline V gene are MGHDK and SYGVNS. V lost 1 base and J lost 5, with 14 bases in between. CDR3 sequence reads: CASSESGALGYGYTF. The DNA of the CDR3 is TGTGCCAGCAGTGAATCCGGGGCCCTGGGGTATGGCTACACCTTC.

The chain has TRBV28 and TRBJ2-1; a possible D gene is TRBD1 (7 bases). Per germline, CDR1 MDHEN and CDR2 SYDVKM. V lost 11 bases and J 4 bases, leaving 15 bases between the germline ends. CDR3 length equals 13 residues. This CDR3 is CASRGTAYNEQFF. The CDR3 coding sequence is TGTGCCTCCAGGGGGACTGCGTACAATGAGCAGTTCTTC.

The CDR3 coding sequence is TGTGCCAGCAGCACAGACCTATCCTATGGCTACACCTTC. Translation: CASSTDLSYGYTF. The V gene is TRBV5-6, the J gene TRBJ1-2, with unresolved D. CDR3 length: 13 residues. Trimming left V 4 bases short and J 4 bases short, with 11 bases between. Germline V CDR1 and CDR2: SGHDT, YYEEEE.